Sequencing of this T cell receptor beta chain was carried out in a study of shared T cell receptors in the human thymus. The CDR3 is 17 amino acids. The V gene's germline CDR1 is SGHVS and CDR2 FNYEAQ. Trimming removed 5 bases at V and 1 base at J, with 20 bases between. The method was immunoSEQ multiplex PCR; TCRdb's version includes in-frame clones alone and lacks a portion of them. The sample records 63,000 or so clones, about 95% being singletons. The sequenced sample was thymocytes. The receptor was derived from a human donor. This rearrangement joins TRBV7-6 to TRBJ2-5, with D possibly being TRBD2 (6 bases). As DNA, the CDR3 is TGTGCCAGCAGCCACTCTCGCGGGGCACTACTCCAAGAGACCCAGTACTTC. Protein: CASSHSRGALLQETQYF.